This T cell receptor (beta chain) was found in a study of sequential checkpoint blockade in melanoma (dated by TCRdb to about 2019). A note on the overall study: In a 1:1 randomization, patients received either first-line nivolumab then ipilimumab (arm A) or ipilimumab then nivolumab (arm B). Maintenance nivolumab came after each of the two trial sequences. DNA from roughly 91 pretreatment melanoma tumor samples underwent TCRbeta immunosequencing. Matched tumor biopsies were taken from around 22 patients before treatment and at week 13, after single-agent nivolumab (arm A) or ipilimumab (arm B). Roughly 82% of the matched tumor biopsy pairs taken before and after treatment were from the same lesion. Findings and caveats that apply to the study as a whole: Small sample sizes and reduced statistical power limited the analyses of tumor T-cell fraction within each arm. Tumor T-cell fraction and clonality correlated with PD-L1 staining and CD8+ T-cell counts but not with mutational load. Achieving clinical benefit was about 30 times more likely for patients whose tumor T-cell fraction and clonality increased by week 13. In the nivolumab-first arm (arm A), pretreatment tumor TIL clonality was associated with response (P = .04). The response-prediction model combining TCR metrics and mutation burden needs validation in larger, independent patient cohorts.

CDR1 is given as SGDLS and CDR2 as YYNGEE, both from the germline V gene. V lost 4 bases and J lost 0 bases; the stretch between them is 10 bases long. The CDR3 has 14 amino acids, counting the end cysteine and phenylalanine. Only CDR3 DNA is held: 42 bases, read in frame from base 1. This clone was seen only a few times. Its antigen remains undetermined. Base qualities are not recorded, but no much larger clone differs from it by a single base. The immunoSEQ Assay was used to immunosequence TCRbeta CDR3 regions from genomic DNA. Before high-throughput sequencing, genomic DNA was amplified using bias-controlled multiplex PCR. Turning to the authors' computational methods: To quantify the absolute abundance of each unique TCRbeta CDR3 region, the sequences were collapsed and filtered. Clonality, defined as 1 minus Pielou's evenness, was calculated using only productive rearrangements. Tumor T-cell fraction was computed by normalizing TCRbeta template counts to usable DNA, estimated from several housekeeping genes. Clones with significantly greater frequencies in on-treatment versus baseline samples were identified using a previously published method. The table was pulled from immuneACCESS by TCRdb, which kept in-frame rearrangements only. Such tables lose some clones; where checked, under half of the loss comes from unresolved V genes, and the rest has no known cause. That table is the source of V, J and clone size, and D and trimming were worked out from the DNA. The sample yields roughly 10,000 clones; less than 30% were counted once. The ten largest clones capture around 26% of the sample.

The meaning of the sample's treatment or condition label: randomized to nivolumab then ipilimumab (arm A) or the reverse (arm B). Prior DNA-damaging chemotherapy had not been received by any trial patient. CheckMate 064, a randomized, open-label phase II trial of sequential checkpoint blockade, was the source of the samples, all of which came from patients with melanoma. Tumor TCR sequencing used genomic DNA from formalin-fixed paraffin-embedded (FFPE) tissue samples. This TCR was sampled from a human donor with melanoma. This sample comprised tumor tissue (inferred from file names), obtained from a patient given nivolumab and ipilimumab in sequence. This sequence uses TRBV9 and TRBJ1-2, and the D gene may be TRBD1, 5 bases matching. The DNA is TGTGCCAGCAGCTCCCCGACAGCTAACTATGGCTACACCTTC. This is translated as CASSSPTANYGYTF.